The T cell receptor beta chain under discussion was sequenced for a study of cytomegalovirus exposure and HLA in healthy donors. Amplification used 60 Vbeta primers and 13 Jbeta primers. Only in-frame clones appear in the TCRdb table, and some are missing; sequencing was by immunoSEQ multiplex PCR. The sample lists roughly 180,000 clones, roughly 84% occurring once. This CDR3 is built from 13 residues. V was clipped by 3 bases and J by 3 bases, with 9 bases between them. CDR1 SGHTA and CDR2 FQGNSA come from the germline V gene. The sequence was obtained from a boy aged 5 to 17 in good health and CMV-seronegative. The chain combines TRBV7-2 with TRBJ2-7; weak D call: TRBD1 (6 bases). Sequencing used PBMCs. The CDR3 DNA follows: TGTGCCAGCAGCTTCCCGGGACACTACGAGCAGTACTTC. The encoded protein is CASSFPGHYEQYF.